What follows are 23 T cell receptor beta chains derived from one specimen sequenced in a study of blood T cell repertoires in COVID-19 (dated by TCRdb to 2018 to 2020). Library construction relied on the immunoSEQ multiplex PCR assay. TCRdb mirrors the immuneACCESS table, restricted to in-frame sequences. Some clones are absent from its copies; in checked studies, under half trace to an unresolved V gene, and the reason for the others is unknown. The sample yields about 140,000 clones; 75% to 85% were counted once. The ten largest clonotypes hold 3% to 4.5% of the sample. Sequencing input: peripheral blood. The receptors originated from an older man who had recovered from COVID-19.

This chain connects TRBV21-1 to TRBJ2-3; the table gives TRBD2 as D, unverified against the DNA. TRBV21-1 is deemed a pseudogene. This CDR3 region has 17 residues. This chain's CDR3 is CASSSRTSGGLTDTQYF. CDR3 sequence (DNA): TGTGCCAGCAGCTCCAGGACTAGCGGAGGCCTCACAGATACGCAGTATTTT.

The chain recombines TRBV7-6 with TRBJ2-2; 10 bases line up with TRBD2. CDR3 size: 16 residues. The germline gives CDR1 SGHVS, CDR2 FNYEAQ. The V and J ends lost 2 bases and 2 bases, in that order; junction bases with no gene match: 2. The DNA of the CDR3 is TGTGCCAGCAGCTTATCTAGCGGGAGAAACACCGGGGAGCTGTTTTTT. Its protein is CASSLSSGRNTGELFF.

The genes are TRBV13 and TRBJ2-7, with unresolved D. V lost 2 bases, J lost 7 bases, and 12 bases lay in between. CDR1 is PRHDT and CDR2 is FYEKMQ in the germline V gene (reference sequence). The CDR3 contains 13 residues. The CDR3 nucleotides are TGTGCCAGCAGCTTACCCGGAGATAGGGAGCAGTACTTC. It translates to CASSLPGDREQYF.

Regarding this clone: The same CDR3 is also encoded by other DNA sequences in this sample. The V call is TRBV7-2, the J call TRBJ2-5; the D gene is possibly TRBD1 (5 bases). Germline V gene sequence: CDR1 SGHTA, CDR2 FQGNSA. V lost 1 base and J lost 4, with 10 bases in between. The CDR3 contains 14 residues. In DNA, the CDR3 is TGTGCCAGCAGCTTAGGGGGAAGGGGAGAGACCCAGTACTTC. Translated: CASSLGGRGETQYF.

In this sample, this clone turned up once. In nucleotides, the CDR3 is TGTGCCAGCAGCGTAGACGTCGGGTACGACTACGAGCAGTACTTC. Protein: CASSVDVGYDYEQYF. The chain recombines TRBV9 with TRBJ2-7; D gene unclear. Germline V CDR1 and CDR2: SGDLS, YYNGEE. The CDR3 totals 15 residues. Deletions cut 0 bases from V and 3 bases from J, with 13 bases between.

CDR3 residues: CASSWTGQASNQPQHF. The CDR3 nucleotides read TGTGCCAGCAGCTGGACGGGACAGGCGAGCAATCAGCCCCAGCATTTT. This chain uses TRBV5-5 with TRBJ1-5; the match to TRBD1 covers 8 bases. This CDR3 is built from 16 residues. With V trimmed by 3 bases and J by 1 base, 6 bases remained unmatched. From germline, CDR1 is SGHKS and CDR2 YYEKEE (reference sequence).

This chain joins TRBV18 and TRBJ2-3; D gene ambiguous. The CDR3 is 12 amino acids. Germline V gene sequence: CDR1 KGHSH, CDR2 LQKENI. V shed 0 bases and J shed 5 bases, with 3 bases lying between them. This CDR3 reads CASSPPKDTQYF. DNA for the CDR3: TGTGCCAGCTCACCACCTAAAGATACGCAGTATTTT.

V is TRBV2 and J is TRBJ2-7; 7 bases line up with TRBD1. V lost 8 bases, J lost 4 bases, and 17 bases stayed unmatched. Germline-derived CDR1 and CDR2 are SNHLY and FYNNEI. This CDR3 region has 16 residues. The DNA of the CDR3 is TGTGCCAGCGAAAAAGAAGTAGGGGGCATTAAGTACGAGCAGTACTTC. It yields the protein CASEKEVGGIKYEQYF.

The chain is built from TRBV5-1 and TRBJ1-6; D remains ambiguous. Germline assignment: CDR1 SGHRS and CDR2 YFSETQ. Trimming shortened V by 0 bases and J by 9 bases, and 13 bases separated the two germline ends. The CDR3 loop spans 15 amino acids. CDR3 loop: CASSLVGSEGSPLHF. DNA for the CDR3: TGCGCCAGCAGCTTGGTGGGCTCTGAAGGTTCACCCCTCCACTTT.

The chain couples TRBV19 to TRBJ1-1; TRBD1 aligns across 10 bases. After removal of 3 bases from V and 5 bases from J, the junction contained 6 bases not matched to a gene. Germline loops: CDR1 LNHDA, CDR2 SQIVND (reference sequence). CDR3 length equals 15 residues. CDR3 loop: CASSMEGQGRTEAFF. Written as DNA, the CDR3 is TGTGCCAGTAGTATGGAGGGACAGGGGCGGACTGAAGCTTTCTTT.

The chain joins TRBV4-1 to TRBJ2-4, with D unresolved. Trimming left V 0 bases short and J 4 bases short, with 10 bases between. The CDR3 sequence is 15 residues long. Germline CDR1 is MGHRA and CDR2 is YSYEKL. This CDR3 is CASSQEWQEKNIQYF. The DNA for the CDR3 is TGCGCCAGCAGCCAAGAGTGGCAGGAAAAAAACATTCAGTACTTC.

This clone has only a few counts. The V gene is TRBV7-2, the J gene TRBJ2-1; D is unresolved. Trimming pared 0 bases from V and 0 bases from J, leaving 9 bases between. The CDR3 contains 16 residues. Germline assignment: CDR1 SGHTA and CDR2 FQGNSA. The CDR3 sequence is CASSLAAWSSYNEQFF. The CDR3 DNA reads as TGTGCCAGCAGCTTAGCAGCGTGGAGCTCCTACAATGAGCAGTTCTTC. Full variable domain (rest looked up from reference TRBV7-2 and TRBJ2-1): GAGVSQSPSNKVTEKGKDVELRCDPISGHTALYWYRQSLGQGLEFLIYFQGNSAPDKSGLPSDRFSAERTGGSVSTLTIQRTQQEDSAVYLCASSLAAWSSYNEQFFGPGTRLTVL.

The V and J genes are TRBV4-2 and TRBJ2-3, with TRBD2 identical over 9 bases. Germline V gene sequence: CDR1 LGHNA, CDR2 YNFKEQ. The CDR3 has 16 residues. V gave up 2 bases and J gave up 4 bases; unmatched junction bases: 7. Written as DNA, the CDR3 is TGTGCCAGCAGCCAAATGAGCGGGGGGCGGTCAGATACGCAGTATTTT. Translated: CASSQMSGGRSDTQYF.

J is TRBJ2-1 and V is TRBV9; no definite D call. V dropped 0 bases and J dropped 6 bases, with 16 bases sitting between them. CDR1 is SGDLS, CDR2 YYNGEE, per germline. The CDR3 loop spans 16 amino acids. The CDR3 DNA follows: TGTGCCAGCAGCGTAGCCCCCCTGCAAGCGACCAATGAGCAGTTCTTC. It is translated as CASSVAPLQATNEQFF.

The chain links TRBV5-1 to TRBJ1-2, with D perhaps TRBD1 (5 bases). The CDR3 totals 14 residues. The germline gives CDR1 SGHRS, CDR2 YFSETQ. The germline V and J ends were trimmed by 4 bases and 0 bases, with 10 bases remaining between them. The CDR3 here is CASSQTDTNYGYTF. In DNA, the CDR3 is TGCGCCAGCAGCCAGACAGATACTAACTATGGCTACACCTTC.

CDR3 loop: CASIVFRGKIGEQYF. CDR3 in DNA: TGTGCCAGCATCGTTTTTAGGGGTAAAATTGGCGAGCAGTACTTC. The chain employs TRBV2 and TRBJ2-7; D is perhaps TRBD1 (5 bases). Germline CDR1 reads SNHLY; CDR2 reads FYNNEI. V was pared by 7 bases and J by 6 bases, with 22 bases between. This CDR3 comprises 15 residues.

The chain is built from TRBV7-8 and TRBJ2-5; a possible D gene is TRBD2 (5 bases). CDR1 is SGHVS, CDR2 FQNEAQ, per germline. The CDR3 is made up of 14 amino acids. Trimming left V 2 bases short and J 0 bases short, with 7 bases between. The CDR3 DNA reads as TGTGCCAGCAGCTTACGACTATACCAAGAGACCCAGTACTTC. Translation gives CASSLRLYQETQYF. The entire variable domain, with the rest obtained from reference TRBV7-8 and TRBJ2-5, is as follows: GAGVSQSPRYKVAKRGQDVALRCDPISGHVSLFWYQQALGQGPEFLTYFQNEAQLDKSGLPSDRFFAERPEGSVSTLKIQRTQQEDSAVYLCASSLRLYQETQYFGPGTRLLVL.

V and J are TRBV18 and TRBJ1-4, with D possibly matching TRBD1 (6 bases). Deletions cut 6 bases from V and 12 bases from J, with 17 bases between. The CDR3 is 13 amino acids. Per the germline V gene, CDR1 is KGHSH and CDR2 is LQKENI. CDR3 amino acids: CASSRSGVFELFF. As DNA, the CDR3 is TGTGCCAGCTCGCGGTCAGGGGTTTTCGAACTGTTTTTT.

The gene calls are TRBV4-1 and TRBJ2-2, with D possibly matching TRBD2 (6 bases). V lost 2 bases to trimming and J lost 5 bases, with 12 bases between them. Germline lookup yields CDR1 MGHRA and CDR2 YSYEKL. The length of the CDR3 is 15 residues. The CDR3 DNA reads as TGCGCCAGCAGCCAACGAACGGAGGGGACCGGGGAGCTGTTTTTT. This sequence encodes CASSQRTEGTGELFF.

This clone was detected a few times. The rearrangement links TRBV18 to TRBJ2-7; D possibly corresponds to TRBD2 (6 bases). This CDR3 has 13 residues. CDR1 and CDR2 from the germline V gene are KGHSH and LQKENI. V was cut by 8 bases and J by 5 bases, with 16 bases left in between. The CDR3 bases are TGTGCCAGCGGGGGGAGCGGCTGGGACGAGCAGTACTTC. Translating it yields CASGGSGWDEQYF.

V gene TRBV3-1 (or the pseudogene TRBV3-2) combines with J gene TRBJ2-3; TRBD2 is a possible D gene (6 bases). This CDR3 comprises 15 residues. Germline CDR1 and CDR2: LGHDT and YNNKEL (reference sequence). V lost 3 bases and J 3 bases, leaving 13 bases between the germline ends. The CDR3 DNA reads TGTGCCAGCAGCCAGGGAACCCGGGGGACAGATACGCAGTATTTT. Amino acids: CASSQGTRGTDTQYF.

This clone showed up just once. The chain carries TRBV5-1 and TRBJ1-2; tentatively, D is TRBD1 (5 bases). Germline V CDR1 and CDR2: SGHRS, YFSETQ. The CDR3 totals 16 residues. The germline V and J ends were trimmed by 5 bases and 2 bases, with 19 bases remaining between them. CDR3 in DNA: TGCGCCAGCAGGGGGGGTTGGCAGCGACTGAACTATGGCTACACCTTC. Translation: CASRGGWQRLNYGYTF.

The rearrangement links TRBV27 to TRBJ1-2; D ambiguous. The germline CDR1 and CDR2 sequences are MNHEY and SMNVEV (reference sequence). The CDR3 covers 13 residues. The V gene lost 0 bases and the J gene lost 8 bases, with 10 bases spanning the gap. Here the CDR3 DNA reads TGTGCCAGCAGTTTATCGCAGGATCTCGGCTACACCTTC. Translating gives CASSLSQDLGYTF.